These 21 T cell receptor beta chains were all obtained from the same sample, sequenced in a study of blood T cell repertoires in COVID-19. This table comes from immunoSEQ multiplex PCR, and its TCRdb copy is limited to in-frame clones, with some not included. This table has a few hundred thousand clones, about nine tenths appearing once. Input material: PBMCs or T cells enriched from blood (not recorded which). These receptors originate from a man aged 18 to 30 with acute COVID-19.

J is TRBJ2-3 and V is TRBV7-9; 10 nucleotides align to TRBD2. V lost 4 bases to trimming and J lost 2 bases; unmatched junction nucleotides: 3. CDR1 is SEHNR, CDR2 FQNEAQ, per germline (reference sequence). The CDR3 runs 15 residues. The CDR3 region is CASSYLAGDTDTQYF. As DNA, the CDR3 is TGTGCCAGCAGCTACCTAGCGGGGGACACAGATACGCAGTATTTT.

The V call is TRBV6-2 or TRBV6-3, the J call TRBJ2-1; D is possibly TRBD1 (6 bases). The germline V and J ends were trimmed by 6 bases and 6 bases, with 21 bases remaining between them. There are 16 residues in the CDR3. CDR1 MNHEY and CDR2 SVGEGT come from the germline V gene. The CDR3: CASSRVGQPGLNEQFF. CDR3 sequence (DNA): TGTGCCAGCAGCCGCGTAGGACAGCCCGGCCTCAATGAGCAGTTCTTC.

This chain connects TRBV27 to TRBJ1-3; D gene uncertain. Trimming took off 5 bases at V and 4 bases at J, with 9 bases between the two ends. CDR3 length: 13 amino acids. Per the germline V gene, CDR1 is MNHEY and CDR2 is SMNVEV (reference sequence). The CDR3 reads CASSPLTGNTIYF. CDR3 nucleotides: TGTGCCAGCAGTCCACTTACCGGAAACACCATATATTTT.

The rearrangement links TRBV6-2 or TRBV6-3 to TRBJ1-5, with D possibly being TRBD1 (6 bases). Between the trimmed V and J ends, which lost 3 bases and 5 bases, there was a span of 14 bases. The CDR3 runs 15 residues. In germline, CDR1 is MNHEY, CDR2 SVGEGT. CDR3 DNA sequence: TGTGCCAGCAGTTATTCCCTGACAGGAGATCAGCCCCAGCATTTT. It specifies CASSYSLTGDQPQHF.

This clone has a single count. The chain couples TRBV3-1 (or the pseudogene TRBV3-2) to TRBJ1-2, with TRBD1 matching over 8 bases. Trimming took 3 bases from V and 3 from J; bases not matched to a gene: 3. CDR3 length: 14 amino acids. Germline values: CDR1 LGHDT, CDR2 YNNKEL (reference sequence). CDR3 bases: TGTGCCAGCAGCCAGCCGGGACAGGACTATGGCTACACCTTC. It specifies CASSQPGQDYGYTF.

This clone was seen more than once but under ten times. The CDR3 nucleotides are TGTGCCAGCAGCCACGAAACAGGGGGCAGTCAGCCCCAGCATTTT. It specifies CASSHETGGSQPQHF. The J gene is TRBJ1-5, the V gene TRBV4-2; 9 bases agree with TRBD1. The germline CDR1 and CDR2 sequences are LGHNA and YNFKEQ. After removal of 3 bases from V and 6 bases from J, the junction contained 6 bases not matched to a gene. This CDR3 has 15 residues.

This chain connects TRBV20-1 to TRBJ2-7, with D unclear. Trimming removed 3 bases from V and 2 bases from J, with 11 bases in between. Germline-derived CDR1 and CDR2 are DFQATT and SNEGSKA (reference sequence). The CDR3 is 13 amino acids. The CDR3 loop reads CSASRVAAYEQYF. The CDR3 DNA sequence: TGCAGTGCTAGTCGCGTCGCTGCCTACGAGCAGTACTTC.

This clone showed up just once. The genes are TRBV2 and TRBJ2-1; TRBD1 aligns across 9 bases. Trimming cost V 3 bases and J 8 bases; bases outside gene matches: 8. Germline-derived CDR1 and CDR2 are SNHLY and FYNNEI. The CDR3 spans 15 residues. DNA for the CDR3: TGTGCCAGCAGTGAGTTACAGGGGGCGCTGGATGAGCAGTTCTTC. This encodes CASSELQGALDEQFF.

The chain carries TRBV28 and TRBJ2-7; D is possibly TRBD1 (6 bases). Trimming took 9 bases from V and 0 from J, leaving 15 bases between them. This CDR3 contains 14 residues. Germline V gene data show CDR1 as MDHEN and CDR2 as SYDVKM. The CDR3 spells CASSIGTSSYEQYF. CDR3 nucleotide sequence: TGTGCCAGTAGTATCGGGACATCCTCCTACGAGCAGTACTTC.

J is TRBJ2-7 and V is TRBV11-3; 13 nucleotides match TRBD2. J was trimmed by 5 bases and V by 5 bases; bases with no gene match: 6. Per the germline V gene, CDR1 is SGHNT and CDR2 is YENEEA. The CDR3 runs to 15 residues. The CDR3 loop reads CASSPRTSGSHEQYF. For the CDR3, the DNA is TGTGCCAGCAGCCCCAGGACTAGCGGGAGCCACGAGCAGTACTTC.

The chain carries TRBV20-1 and TRBJ1-1; 9 nucleotides line up with TRBD1. Trimming took 3 bases from V and 3 from J; bases not matched to a gene: 11. The CDR3 runs to 16 residues. Per germline, CDR1 DFQATT and CDR2 SNEGSKA (reference sequence). Written as DNA, the CDR3 is TGCAGTGCTAGTAAATCCGGGACAGGGAAGGACACTGAAGCTTTCTTT. It encodes CSASKSGTGKDTEAFF.

The chain recombines TRBV30 with TRBJ2-3; a weak D match, TRBD2 (5 bases). The CDR3 is 13 amino acids. The germline V gene encodes CDR1 GTSNPN and CDR2 SVGIG (reference sequence). The germline V and J ends were trimmed by 2 bases and 4 bases, with 10 bases remaining between them. This CDR3 is CAWSLLAPDTQYF. For the CDR3, the DNA is TGTGCCTGGAGTCTCCTAGCACCAGATACGCAGTATTTT.

V gene TRBV19 combines with J gene TRBJ1-2, with 7 bases aligning to TRBD1. Per germline, CDR1 LNHDA and CDR2 SQIVND (reference sequence). Trimming removed 0 bases from V and 2 bases from J; junction bases left unmatched: 6. This CDR3 has 16 amino acids. The CDR3 loop is CASSIEPGQTNYGYTF. CDR3 coding DNA: TGTGCCAGTAGTATAGAACCGGGACAGACAAACTATGGCTACACCTTC.

The J gene is TRBJ2-3, the V gene TRBV7-9; D remains unclear. CDR1 SEHNR and CDR2 FQNEAQ come from the germline V gene (reference sequence). The CDR3 has 15 amino acids. Deletions cut 1 base from V and 2 bases from J, with 10 bases between. The chain's CDR3 is CASSLVTRDTDTQYF. The CDR3, as DNA: TGTGCCAGCAGCTTAGTGACAAGAGACACAGATACGCAGTATTTT.

The chain recombines TRBV7-2 with TRBJ2-3, with 12 bases fitting TRBD2. There are 18 residues in the CDR3. The germline V gene encodes CDR1 SGHTA and CDR2 FQGNSA. The ends lost 5 bases at V and 4 bases at J; junction bases unmatched: 13. For the CDR3, the DNA is TGTGCCAGCAGCCAAACTCACCGGACTAGCGGGATACCAGATACGCAGTATTTT. Translated: CASSQTHRTSGIPDTQYF.

V is TRBV5-1 and J is TRBJ2-6; D is possibly TRBD1 (7 bases). In germline, CDR1 is SGHRS, CDR2 YFSETQ. Trimming cost V 4 bases and J 0 bases, with 26 bases left between them. This CDR3 contains 21 residues. The CDR3 region is CASSLTPWRGRLNSGANVLTF. In DNA form, the CDR3 reads TGCGCCAGCAGCCTGACCCCCTGGAGGGGGCGCCTCAACTCTGGGGCCAACGTCCTGACTTTC. Drawing the rest from reference TRBV5-1 and TRBJ2-6, the complete variable domain is KAGVTQTPRYLIKTRGQQVTLSCSPISGHRSVSWYQQTPGQGLQFLFEYFSETQRNKGNFPGRFSGRQFSNSRSEMNVSTLELGDSALYLCASSLTPWRGRLNSGANVLTFGAGSRLTVL.

The rearrangement uses TRBV7-9 and TRBJ2-1, with 9 bases that match TRBD1. V trimming: 3 bases; J trimming: 4 bases; junction bases outside the gene matches: 7. CDR1 is SEHNR and CDR2 is FQNEAQ in the germline V gene (reference sequence). There are 16 residues in the CDR3. The CDR3 coding sequence is TGTGCCAGCAGCTTCCCCGGGACAGGGATTTACAATGAGCAGTTCTTC. This sequence encodes CASSFPGTGIYNEQFF.

The J gene is TRBJ2-2, the V gene TRBV12-3 or TRBV12-4, with TRBD1 as a possible D gene (5 bases). The V end lost 2 bases, the J end lost 5 bases, and 6 bases lay between the germline ends. This CDR3 contains 13 residues. CDR3 region: CASSLKGTGELFF. The CDR3 DNA reads as TGTGCCAGCAGTTTAAAGGGGACCGGGGAGCTGTTTTTT.

This clone appeared once. The chain joins TRBV2 to TRBJ2-1, with TRBD2 matching over 15 bases. With V trimmed by 1 base and J by 11 bases, 6 bases remained unmatched. The CDR3 is 16 residues long. CDR1 and CDR2 (germline): SNHLY, FYNNEI. CDR3 sequence reads: CASSEGTSGRAYKQFF. CDR3 DNA sequence: TGTGCCAGCAGTGAAGGGACTAGCGGGAGGGCCTACAAGCAGTTCTTC.

As concerns this clone: The junction and the germline gene differ at one end; a read error may be behind it. The chain couples TRBV4-2 to TRBJ2-1, with TRBD2 identical over 10 bases. CDR3 length equals 16 residues. Germline V CDR1 and CDR2: LGHNA, YNFKEQ. The CDR3 DNA reads as TGTGCCAGCGGCCAGGGAGTAGCGGGAGGTGTAGATGAGCAGTTCTTC. Residues: CASGQGVAGGVDEQFF.

This rearrangement joins TRBV2 to TRBJ1-5; D may be TRBD1 (5 bases). This CDR3 contains 15 residues. Germline loops: CDR1 SNHLY, CDR2 FYNNEI. V lost 6 bases and J 1 base, leaving 13 bases between the germline ends. This CDR3 is CASREGRQSNQPQHF. The CDR3 DNA follows: TGTGCCAGCAGGGAGGGGAGGCAGAGCAATCAGCCCCAGCATTTT.